A selection of T cell receptor beta chains follows, all from one sample in a study of blood T cell repertoires in COVID-19. TCRdb's table, derived via immunoSEQ multiplex PCR, lists solely in-frame clones and lacks some. The repertoire includes 390,000 or so clones, 85% to 90% of them detected once, and about 6.5% sits in the top ten. Sequenced: peripheral blood. These receptors originate from a man younger than 30 with active or convalescent COVID-19. Each CDR3 is given with its conserved first and last residue. Fields, in order: V gene, D gene, J gene, clone size, CDR3 DNA, CDR3 protein. D genes are given only for firm matches. Clone size is not always given. Where it is, it says once, few, many or a class for expanded clones.

TRBV5-1	TRBD1	TRBJ1-4	once	TGCGCCAGCAGCTGGGGGCAGGGGGCAACTAATGAAAAACTGTTTTTT	CASSWGQGATNEKLFF
TRBV10-3	TRBD1	TRBJ1-6	-	TGTGCCATCAGTCAGACAGGGGCTCATTCACCCCTCCACTTT	CAISQTGAHSPLHF
TRBV27	-	TRBJ2-5	-	TGTGCCATCCTAAGAAGTGAGACCCAGTACTTC	CAILRSETQYF
TRBV7-9	-	TRBJ1-3	-	TGTGCCAGCAGCCCCCGCTCTGGAAACACCATATATTTT	CASSPRSGNTIYF
TRBV2	-	TRBJ2-7	once	TGTGCCAGCAGTAGCGCCCGGACCTACGAGCAGTACTTC	CASSSARTYEQYF
TRBV28	TRBD1	TRBJ1-2	-	TGTGCCAGCAGCCAAATAGGACAGGGGTTGGGCTACACCTTC	CASSQIGQGLGYTF
TRBV3-1/TRBV3-2	TRBD2	TRBJ2-4	-	TGTGCCAGCAGCCAAGATTCCACTAGCGGTTTAGCCAAAAACATTCAGTACTTC	CASSQDSTSGLAKNIQYF
TRBV21-1	-	TRBJ1-1	-	TGTGCCAGCAGCAAAGGATGGAGGGGCACCAAATCTGAAGCTTTCTTT	CASSKGWRGTKSEAFF
TRBV12-3/TRBV12-4	-	TRBJ1-5	-	TGTGCCAGCAGTTTCGGGGGGCCCCAGCCCCAGCATTTT	CASSFGGPQPQHF
TRBV4-2	TRBD1	TRBJ2-7	-	TGTGCCAGCAGCCAAGTCGGACAGGGCCTCTACGAGCAGTACTTC	CASSQVGQGLYEQYF
TRBV11-2	TRBD2	TRBJ2-7	-	TGTGCCAGCAGCTGGAGCGGGAGGGCGTACGAGCAGTACTTC	CASSWSGRAYEQYF
TRBV6-2/TRBV6-3	-	TRBJ2-3	-	TGTGCCAGCAGTTCCGCGGGCCCACGAGTAGCGCAGTATTTT	CASSSAGPRVAQYF
TRBV11-2	TRBD2	TRBJ2-3	-	TGTGCCAGCAGCTTAGATGATCTTTTCTGGGGGGGGACCGTGCGGGATACGCAGTATTTT	CASSLDDLFWGGTVRDTQYF
TRBV4-1	TRBD1	TRBJ2-7	-	TGCGCCAGCAGCCCCCGGGACAGGGGCATTGCCGAGCAGTACTTC	CASSPRDRGIAEQYF
TRBV5-1	-	TRBJ1-2	-	TGCGCCAGCAGCTTGGCCCCAAGGCAGGGTGGTAACTATGGCTACACCTTC	CASSLAPRQGGNYGYTF
TRBV5-1	-	TRBJ2-1	-	TGCGCCAGCAGGCGTGAAGGGGGACCCAATGAGCAGTTCTTC	CASRREGGPNEQFF
TRBV5-1	-	TRBJ1-1	-	TGCGCCAGCAGCTTGGCCGACAGTCTGAACACTGAAGCTTTCTTT	CASSLADSLNTEAFF
TRBV19	-	TRBJ1-2	-	TGTGCCAGTAGATGGGGCCAGGTTTTGGGAAGTGATGGCTACACCTTC	CASRWGQVLGSDGYTF
TRBV7-8	-	TRBJ1-4	-	TGTGCCAGCAGCTTAGAATTCGGCAGGGGTGAAAAACTGTTTTTT	CASSLEFGRGEKLFF
TRBV9	TRBD1	TRBJ2-2	-	TGTGCCAGCAGCAAACGGGGACAGGGGGCAAACACCGGGGAGCTGTTTTTT	CASSKRGQGANTGELFF
TRBV24-1	TRBD1	TRBJ2-1	-	TGTGCCACCAGTGACCGCCGCGACCGGGACAGGGGGGGCTATGGTGAGCAGTTCTTC	CATSDRRDRDRGGYGEQFF
TRBV24-1	TRBD1	TRBJ1-3	-	TGTGCCACCGATGAGACAGGGCAGCAATCCAACTCTGGAAACACCATATATTTT	CATDETGQQSNSGNTIYF